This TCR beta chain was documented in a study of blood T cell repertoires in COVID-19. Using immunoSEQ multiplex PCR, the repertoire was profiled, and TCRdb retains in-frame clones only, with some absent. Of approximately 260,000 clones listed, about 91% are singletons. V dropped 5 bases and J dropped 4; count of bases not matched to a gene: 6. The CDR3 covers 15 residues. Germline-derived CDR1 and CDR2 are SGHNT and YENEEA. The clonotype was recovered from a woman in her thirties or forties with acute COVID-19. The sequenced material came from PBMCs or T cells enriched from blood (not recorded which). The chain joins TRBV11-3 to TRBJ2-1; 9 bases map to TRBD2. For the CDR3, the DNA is TGTGCCAGCAGCATAAGACTAGCGGAGTACAATGAGCAGTTCTTC. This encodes CASSIRLAEYNEQFF.